The 18 T cell receptor beta chains below all came from one sample that was sequenced in a study of blood T cell repertoires in COVID-19. Repertoires were generated with immunoSEQ multiplex PCR, while TCRdb's copy carries only in-frame clones and drops some. The sample contains 130,000 to 150,000 clones, around 85% of which appear only once. Material for sequencing was PBMCs or T cells enriched from blood (not recorded which). Every receptor here comes from a man aged 45-65 years who had recovered from COVID-19.

The chain couples TRBV7-9 to TRBJ2-1; 9 bases are a match to TRBD1. Per the germline V gene, CDR1 is SEHNR and CDR2 is FQNEAQ (reference sequence). The CDR3 is made up of 16 amino acids. J gave up 5 bases and V 5 bases, and 10 bases lay outside the gene matches. The CDR3 protein is CASSNPGQGPNNEQFF. CDR3 nucleotides: TGTGCCAGCAGCAATCCGGGACAGGGCCCTAACAATGAGCAGTTCTTC.

V usage is TRBV19 and J usage is TRBJ2-3; a possible D gene is TRBD2 (5 bases). This CDR3 spans 15 amino acids. V lost 7 bases and J 1 base, leaving 15 bases between the germline ends. Germline V gene lookup returns CDR1 LNHDA and CDR2 SQIVND (reference sequence). CDR3 sequence (DNA): TGTGCCAGTACTCGAAGAGGGTTGGGCACAGATACGCAGTATTTT. Its protein product is CASTRRGLGTDTQYF.

The chain employs TRBV7-2 and TRBJ2-7; D perhaps matches TRBD2 (5 bases). This CDR3 has 15 residues. The germline V and J ends were trimmed by 5 bases and 2 bases, with 16 bases remaining between them. Germline V gene data show CDR1 as SGHTA and CDR2 as FQGNSA. In DNA, the CDR3 is TGTGCCAGCAGCAGGGTGCTAGCTGCAGCCTACGAGCAGTACTTC. Translation gives CASSRVLAAAYEQYF.

Notes on this clone: An end of the junction differs from the germline gene, which may be a read error. The chain recombines TRBV3-1 (or the pseudogene TRBV3-2) with TRBJ1-6; D call uncertain. Germline values: CDR1 LGHDT, CDR2 YNNKEL (reference sequence). This CDR3 is built from 18 residues. The CDR3 sequence: CASSPRVLRSSYNSPPHF. DNA of the CDR3: TGTGCCAGCAGCCCGCGGGTGCTTCGTAGCTCCTATAATTCACCCCCCCACTTT.

This sequence joins TRBV7-8 and TRBJ1-4, with TRBD1 as a possible D gene (5 bases). V gave up 5 bases and J gave up 5 bases, with 18 bases separating them. Germline loops: CDR1 SGHVS, CDR2 FQNEAQ. The CDR3 sequence is 16 residues long. In DNA form, the CDR3 reads TGTGCCAGCAGCCAGAATCGGGGGATAAGGAATGAAAAACTGTTTTTT. It is translated as CASSQNRGIRNEKLFF.

The J gene is TRBJ2-7, the V gene TRBV5-6; TRBD2 matches 7 bases. This CDR3 contains 14 residues. Germline V gives CDR1 SGHDT, CDR2 YYEEEE. Losses at the gene ends were 4 bases for V and 0 bases for J; bases not matched to a gene: 4. Here the CDR3 reads CASSLGTTSYEQYF. As DNA, the CDR3 is TGTGCCAGCAGCCTCGGGACTACCTCCTACGAGCAGTACTTC.

V and J are TRBV18 and TRBJ1-1; D is ambiguous. The CDR3 length is 13 residues. The V gene lost 4 bases and the J gene lost 0 bases, with 6 bases spanning the gap. CDR1 KGHSH and CDR2 LQKENI come from the germline V gene. In nucleotides, the CDR3 is TGTGCCAGCTCACGCGATCTGAACACTGAAGCTTTCTTT. This encodes CASSRDLNTEAFF.

The chain combines TRBV5-1 with TRBJ2-5; 7 bases are a match to TRBD1. CDR3 length equals 14 residues. Looked up from germline, CDR1 is SGHRS and CDR2 is YFSETQ. J lost 4 bases, V lost 7 bases, and 10 bases had no gene match. DNA for the CDR3: TGCGCCAGCCGCGGAACAGGGGCCGGAGAGACCCAGTACTTC. Translated: CASRGTGAGETQYF.

This chain links TRBV5-4 with TRBJ1-2; D is uncertain. Trimming removed 1 base at V and 2 bases at J, with 12 bases between. The germline V gene encodes CDR1 SGHNT and CDR2 YYREEE (reference sequence). This CDR3 is built from 15 residues. CDR3 region: CASSLSQAGNYGYTF. The CDR3 bases are TGTGCCAGCAGCTTGTCCCAGGCGGGGAACTATGGCTACACCTTC.

The chain uses TRBV7-2 and TRBJ1-1, with 10 bases matching TRBD1. V lost 1 base, J lost 4 bases, and 9 bases stayed unmatched. Germline V gives CDR1 SGHTA, CDR2 FQGNSA. CDR3 length: 17 residues. The chain's CDR3 is CASSLGSARTGGTEAFF. The CDR3, as DNA: TGTGCCAGCAGCTTAGGATCCGCACGGACAGGGGGCACTGAAGCTTTCTTT.

This rearrangement joins TRBV18 to TRBJ1-5; TRBD1 might be the D (5 bases). Between the trimmed V and J ends, which lost 3 bases and 12 bases, there was a span of 12 bases. Germline V gene sequence: CDR1 KGHSH, CDR2 LQKENI. This CDR3 contains 12 residues. As DNA, the CDR3 is TGTGCCAGCTCACCCACTGGGGCGAGCCAGCATTTT. It specifies CASSPTGASQHF.

The V call is TRBV27, the J call TRBJ2-1, with D perhaps matching TRBD1 (5 bases). V was pared by 5 bases and J by 5 bases, with 16 bases between. Germline V gives CDR1 MNHEY, CDR2 SMNVEV (reference sequence). There are 15 residues in the CDR3. This chain's CDR3 is CASSTLPPGHNEQFF. The CDR3 DNA follows: TGTGCCAGCAGTACACTCCCCCCAGGGCACAATGAGCAGTTCTTC.

The rearrangement joins TRBV7-9 to TRBJ2-5; the D gene is possibly TRBD2 (7 bases). Trimming shortened V by 4 bases and J by 5 bases, and 14 bases separated the two germline ends. Germline assignment: CDR1 SEHNR and CDR2 FQNEAQ (reference sequence). The CDR3 sequence is 14 residues long. The DNA of the CDR3 is TGTGCCAGCAGCTACAGGGAGGGCGGCGAGACCCAGTACTTC. Its protein product is CASSYREGGETQYF.

The chain couples TRBV4-1 to TRBJ1-4, with D hard to call. Per the germline V gene, CDR1 is MGHRA and CDR2 is YSYEKL. The CDR3 is 15 amino acids. Deletions cut 1 base from V and 4 bases from J, with 10 bases between. The CDR3 region has the DNA TGCGCCAGCAGCCAAGTAGCCACCCTTAATGAAAAACTGTTTTTT. This sequence encodes CASSQVATLNEKLFF.

This chain joins TRBV9 and TRBJ1-6; D may be TRBD1 (5 bases). This CDR3 has 15 residues. V lost 0 bases and J lost 9, with 13 bases in between. The germline V gene has CDR1 SGDLS and CDR2 YYNGEE. The CDR3 here is CASSVEGGALSPLHF. CDR3 coding DNA: TGTGCCAGCAGCGTAGAGGGAGGGGCACTTTCACCCCTCCACTTT.

This chain joins TRBV6-1 and TRBJ2-7, with D maybe TRBD1 (6 bases). The V and J ends lost 1 base and 0 bases respectively, with 10 bases between them. CDR3 length: 15 amino acids. Germline V gene sequence: CDR1 MNHNS, CDR2 SASEGT. CDR3 in amino acids: CASSEERGSSYEQYF. CDR3 bases: TGTGCCAGCAGTGAAGAGAGGGGGAGCTCCTACGAGCAGTACTTC.

The chain uses TRBV15 and TRBJ1-1; weak D call: TRBD1 (6 bases). This CDR3 region has 15 residues. V lost 0 bases, J lost 4 bases, and 12 bases lay in between. Germline loops: CDR1 LNHNV, CDR2 YYDKDF (reference sequence). CDR3 coding DNA: TGTGCCACCAGCAGAGATCTGGGGGCGGGCACTGAAGCTTTCTTT. Translation gives CATSRDLGAGTEAFF.

J is TRBJ1-3 and V is TRBV3-1 (or the pseudogene TRBV3-2); tentatively, D is TRBD1 (6 bases). The CDR3 contains 15 residues. In germline, CDR1 is LGHDT, CDR2 YNNKEL (reference sequence). V was pared by 3 bases and J by 2 bases, with 11 bases between. CDR3: CASSQGAVAGNTIYF. The DNA for the CDR3 is TGTGCCAGCAGCCAGGGGGCGGTCGCTGGAAACACCATATATTTT.